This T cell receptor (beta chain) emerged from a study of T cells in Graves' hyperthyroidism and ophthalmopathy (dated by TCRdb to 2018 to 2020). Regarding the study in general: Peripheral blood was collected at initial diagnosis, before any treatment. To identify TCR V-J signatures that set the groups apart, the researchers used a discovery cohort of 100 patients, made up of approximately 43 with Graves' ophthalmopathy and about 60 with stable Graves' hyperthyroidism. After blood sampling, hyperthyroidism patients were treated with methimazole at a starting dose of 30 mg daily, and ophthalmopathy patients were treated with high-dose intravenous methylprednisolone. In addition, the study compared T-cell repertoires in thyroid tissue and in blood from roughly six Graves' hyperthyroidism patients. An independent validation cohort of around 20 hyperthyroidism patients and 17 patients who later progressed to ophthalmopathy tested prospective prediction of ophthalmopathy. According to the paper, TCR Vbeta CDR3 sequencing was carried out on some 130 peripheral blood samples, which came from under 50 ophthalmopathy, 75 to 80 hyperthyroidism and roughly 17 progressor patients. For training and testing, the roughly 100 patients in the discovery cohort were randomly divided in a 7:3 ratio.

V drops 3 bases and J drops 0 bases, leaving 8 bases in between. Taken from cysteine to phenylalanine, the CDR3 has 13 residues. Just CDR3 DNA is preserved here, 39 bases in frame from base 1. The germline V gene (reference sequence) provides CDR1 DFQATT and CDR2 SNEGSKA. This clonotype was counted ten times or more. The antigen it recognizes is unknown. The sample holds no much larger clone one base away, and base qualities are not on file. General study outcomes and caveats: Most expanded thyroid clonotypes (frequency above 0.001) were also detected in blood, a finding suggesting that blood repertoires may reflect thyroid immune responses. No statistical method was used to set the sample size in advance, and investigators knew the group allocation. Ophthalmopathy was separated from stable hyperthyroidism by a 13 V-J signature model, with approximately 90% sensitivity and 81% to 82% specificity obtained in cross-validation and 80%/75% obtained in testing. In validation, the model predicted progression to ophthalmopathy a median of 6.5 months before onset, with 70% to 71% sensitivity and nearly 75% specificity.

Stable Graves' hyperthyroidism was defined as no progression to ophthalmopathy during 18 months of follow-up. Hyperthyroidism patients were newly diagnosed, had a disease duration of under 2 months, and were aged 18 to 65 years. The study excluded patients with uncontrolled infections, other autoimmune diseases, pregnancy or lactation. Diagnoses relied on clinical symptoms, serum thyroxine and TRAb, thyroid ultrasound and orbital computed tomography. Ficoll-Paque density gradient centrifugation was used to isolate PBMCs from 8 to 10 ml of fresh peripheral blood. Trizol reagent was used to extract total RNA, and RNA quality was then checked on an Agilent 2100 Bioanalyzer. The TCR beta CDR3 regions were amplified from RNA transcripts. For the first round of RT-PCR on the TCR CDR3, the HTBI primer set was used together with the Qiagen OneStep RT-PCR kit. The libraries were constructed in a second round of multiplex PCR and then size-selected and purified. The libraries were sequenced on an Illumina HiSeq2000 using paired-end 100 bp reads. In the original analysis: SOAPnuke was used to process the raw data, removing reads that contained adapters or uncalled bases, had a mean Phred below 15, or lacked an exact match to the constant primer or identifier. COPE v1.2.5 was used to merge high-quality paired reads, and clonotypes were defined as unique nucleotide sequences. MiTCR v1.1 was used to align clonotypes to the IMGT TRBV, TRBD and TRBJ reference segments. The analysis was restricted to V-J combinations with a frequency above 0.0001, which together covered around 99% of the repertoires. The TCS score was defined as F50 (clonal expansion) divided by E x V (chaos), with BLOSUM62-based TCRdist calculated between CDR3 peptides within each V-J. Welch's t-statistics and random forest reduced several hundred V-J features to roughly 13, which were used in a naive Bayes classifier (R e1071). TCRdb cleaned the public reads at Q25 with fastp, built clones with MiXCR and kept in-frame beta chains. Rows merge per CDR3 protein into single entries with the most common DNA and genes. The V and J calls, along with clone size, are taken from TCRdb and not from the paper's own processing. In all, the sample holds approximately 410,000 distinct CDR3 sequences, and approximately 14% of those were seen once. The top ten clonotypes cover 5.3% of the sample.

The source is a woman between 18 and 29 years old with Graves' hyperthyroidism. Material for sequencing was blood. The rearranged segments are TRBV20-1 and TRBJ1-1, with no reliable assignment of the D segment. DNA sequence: TGCAGTGCTAGTGACGGGATGAACACTGAAGCTTTCTTT. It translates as CSASDGMNTEAFF.